These 10 T cell receptor beta chains were sequenced from one sample in a study of tissue T cells after allogeneic stem cell transplantation. Measured with immunoSEQ multiplex PCR; TCRdb has only the in-frame clones, and not every one. Found here are about 9,900 clones, around three fifths of them singletons; the top ten hold about 20%. This material consisted of tissue from the jejunum, taken at autopsy. Every receptor here comes from a female donor of 60 years or more with lung cancer.

This chain uses TRBV5-6 with TRBJ1-5; 7 bases map to TRBD1. This CDR3 has 15 residues. V lost 4 bases and J lost 4; bases outside the gene matches: 8. Germline V gives CDR1 SGHDT, CDR2 YYEEEE. The CDR3 region is CASSKTGTVNQPQHF. The CDR3, as DNA: TGTGCCAGCAGCAAAACCGGGACAGTTAATCAGCCCCAGCATTTT.

This clone showed up just a few times. The chain uses TRBV9 and TRBJ2-3; 7 nucleotides match TRBD1. Per germline, CDR1 SGDLS and CDR2 YYNGEE. The V segment lost 4 bases and the J segment 1 base; nucleotides outside the gene matches: 9. The CDR3 has 16 amino acids. The CDR3 here is CASSPPTGTGTDTQYF. CDR3 sequence (DNA): TGTGCCAGCAGCCCTCCCACCGGGACAGGCACAGATACGCAGTATTTT.

The V and J genes are TRBV7-3 and TRBJ2-5, with unresolved D. The CDR3 covers 13 residues. CDR1 is SGHTA and CDR2 is FQGTGA in the germline V gene. The V and J ends lost 2 bases and 5 bases respectively, with 9 bases between them. In nucleotides, the CDR3 is TGTGCCAGCAGCTTACAATTTGGGGAGACCCAGTACTTC. Amino acid sequence: CASSLQFGETQYF.

This clone was counted only a few times. This chain links TRBV3-1 (or the pseudogene TRBV3-2) with TRBJ2-1; D tentatively reads TRBD1 or TRBD2 (6 bases each). CDR1 is LGHDT, CDR2 YNNKEL, per germline (reference sequence). The V end was cut by 5 bases, the J end by 4 bases, with 15 bases between. The CDR3 has 15 residues. The CDR3 DNA reads TGTGCCAGCAGCAAACTAGTAGGGGGGTACAATGAGCAGTTCTTC. It codes for CASSKLVGGYNEQFF.

V gene TRBV12-5 combines with J gene TRBJ1-6; D is perhaps TRBD1 (6 bases). Per the germline V gene, CDR1 is LGHNT and CDR2 is FRNRAP. With 3 bases removed from V and 7 bases from J, the gap between germline ends came to 13 bases. The CDR3 spans 15 residues. CDR3 amino acids: CASGLWGAQNSPLHF. In DNA, the CDR3 is TGTGCTAGTGGTTTATGGGGGGCGCAAAATTCACCCCTCCACTTT. Based on the CDR3 plus reference TRBV12-5 and TRBJ1-6, the full variable domain is DARVTQTPRHKVTEMGQEVTMRCQPILGHNTVFWYRQTMMQGLELLAYFRNRAPLDDSGMPKDRFSAEMPDATLATLKIQPSEPRDSAVYFCASGLWGAQNSPLHFGNGTRLTVT.

In this sample, this clone is medium-sized. The J gene is TRBJ2-3, the V gene TRBV7-3; TRBD2 matches 12 bases. This CDR3 is 15 amino acids long. Trimming cost V 3 bases and J 5 bases; bases outside gene matches: 3. Germline values: CDR1 SGHTA, CDR2 FQGTGA. The CDR3 reads CASSFLAGGLDTQYF. The CDR3 region has the DNA TGTGCCAGCAGCTTTCTAGCGGGAGGGCTAGATACGCAGTATTTT.

This clone is a singleton in its sample. V gene TRBV10-3 combines with J gene TRBJ2-7; 9 bases are shared with TRBD1. The V gene end was trimmed by 4 bases and the J gene end by 0 bases; junction bases not matched to a gene: 4. Germline CDR1 ENHRY, CDR2 SYGVKD. CDR3 length equals 15 residues. The CDR3 protein is CAISGTGVRSYEQYF. The CDR3 DNA reads TGTGCCATCAGTGGGACAGGGGTGCGCTCCTACGAGCAGTACTTC.

The chain uses TRBV4-2 and TRBJ2-5, with 7 positions matching TRBD1. The length of the CDR3 is 15 residues. From germline, CDR1 is LGHNA and CDR2 YNFKEQ. Trimming removed 6 bases from V and 4 bases from J; junction bases left unmatched: 11. CDR3 in amino acids: CASSLTTGSAETQYF. The CDR3 DNA reads as TGTGCCAGCAGTCTTACGACAGGGTCAGCAGAGACCCAGTACTTC.

The chain has TRBV11-3 and TRBJ2-6; D ambiguous. In germline, CDR1 is SGHNT, CDR2 YENEEA. The CDR3 covers 17 residues. Trimming took 1 base from V and 0 from J, leaving 10 bases between them. CDR3 region: CASSLGKQTSGANVLTF. CDR3 nucleotides: TGTGCCAGCAGCTTAGGAAAACAAACCTCTGGGGCCAACGTCCTGACTTTC.

The genes are TRBV7-6 and TRBJ2-7; D is unresolved. The V gene's germline CDR1 is SGHVS and CDR2 FNYEAQ. V gave up 0 bases and J gave up 4 bases, with 13 bases separating them. CDR3 size: 15 residues. The CDR3, as DNA: TGTGCCAGCAGCTTAGCGGCTAACCCCGGGTACGAGCAGTACTTC. Protein sequence: CASSLAANPGYEQYF.